A single sample is the source of the 15 T cell receptor beta chains below, sequenced in a study of spatial heterogeneity in lung cancer. TCRdb recomputed calls from the 5' RACE reads with MiXCR, one row per CDR3 protein. The data show tens of thousands of distinct CDR3 sequences, about 5% seen once. Time point noted: sample taken at primary tumor resection. Sequencing was performed on whole RNA extracted from tumor and nontumor lung tissue, or from frozen PBMC, and the material was left unsorted. This specimen was PBMCs, taken at surgery. These receptors originate from a male donor with early-stage non-small cell lung cancer.

This clonotype showed up many times. V usage is TRBV4-2 and J usage is TRBJ1-5; unclear D gene. CDR1 and CDR2 (germline): LGHNA, YNFKEQ. The germline V and J ends were trimmed by 0 bases and 3 bases, with 3 bases remaining between them. The CDR3 loop spans 13 amino acids. The CDR3 region has the DNA TGTGCCAGCAGCCAAGATCCCAATCAGCCCCAGCATTTT. Translation: CASSQDPNQPQHF.

This clonotype has ten or more counts. V and J are TRBV13 and TRBJ2-7, with 7 bases that match TRBD1. Germline V lookup: CDR1 PRHDT, CDR2 FYEKMQ (reference sequence). Unmatched junction bases numbered 8, after V lost 1 base and J lost 5 bases. CDR3 size: 15 residues. CDR3 in DNA: TGTGCCAGCAGCTTAGAGGGGACAGCCGAAGACGAGCAGTACTTC. It yields the protein CASSLEGTAEDEQYF.

This clonotype was found many times. V and J are TRBV5-5 and TRBJ1-2; no clear D. The CDR3 length is 16 residues. Germline-derived CDR1 and CDR2 are SGHKS and YYEKEE (reference sequence). V lost 2 bases to trimming and J lost 2 bases, with 16 bases between them. The CDR3: CASSFGKQTRNYGYTF. The CDR3 DNA sequence: TGTGCCAGCAGCTTCGGGAAGCAGACGAGGAACTATGGCTACACCTTC.

The table lists this clonotype with many counts. The chain combines TRBV5-1 with TRBJ2-7; D remains unclear. Trimming removed 5 bases at V and 3 bases at J, with 9 bases between. The CDR3 runs to 12 residues. From germline, CDR1 is SGHRS and CDR2 YFSETQ. CDR3 loop: CASRGNDYEQYF. CDR3 DNA sequence: TGCGCCAGCAGGGGTAACGACTACGAGCAGTACTTC.

In its sample, this clonotype was seen many times. V and J are TRBV29-1 and TRBJ1-1, with a possible D match to TRBD1 (5 bases). V dropped 1 base and J dropped 5 bases, with 23 bases sitting between them. From germline, CDR1 is SQVTM and CDR2 ANQGSEA. The CDR3 loop spans 17 amino acids. The CDR3 nucleotides read TGCAGCGTTGAAGTAGGAATTGTCGGGGGATCGGGGACTGAAGCTTTCTTT. Amino acid sequence: CSVEVGIVGGSGTEAFF.

This chain connects TRBV11-3 to TRBJ1-1, with 8 bases lining up with TRBD1. Per the germline V gene, CDR1 is SGHNT and CDR2 is YENEEA. V was pared by 2 bases and J by 11 bases, with 7 bases of the junction left unmatched. CDR3 length equals 13 residues. CDR3 amino acids: CASSLSLTGVAFF. The CDR3 nucleotides are TGTGCCAGCAGCTTATCCCTGACAGGGGTGGCTTTCTTT.

This clonotype was observed many times. V and J are TRBV28 and TRBJ2-3, with TRBD2 matching over 10 bases. V lost 6 bases and J lost 3; bases outside the gene matches: 9. CDR3 length: 16 amino acids. Germline assignment: CDR1 MDHEN and CDR2 SYDVKM. CDR3 residues: CASSGGLAGATDTQYF. CDR3 sequence (DNA): TGTGCCAGCAGCGGCGGTCTAGCGGGAGCGACAGATACGCAGTATTTT.

This clonotype was seen repeatedly, ten times or more. The CDR3 protein is CASSLRQGSATNEKLFF. The DNA for the CDR3 is TGTGCCAGCAGCTTGAGGCAGGGGTCTGCAACTAATGAAAAACTGTTTTTT. The chain couples TRBV5-5 to TRBJ1-4; a weak D match, TRBD1 (6 bases). The germline gives CDR1 SGHKS, CDR2 YYEKEE (reference sequence). This CDR3 has 17 amino acids. The V end lost 1 base, the J end lost 0 bases, and 13 bases lay between the germline ends.

In this sample, this clonotype turned up many times. As DNA, the CDR3 is TGCAGTGCTGGCAAATCGGGAGCTGGCAATGAGCAGTTCTTC. Protein product: CSAGKSGAGNEQFF. V is TRBV20-1 and J is TRBJ2-1; a possible D gene is TRBD2 (6 bases). In germline, CDR1 is DFQATT, CDR2 SNEGSKA (reference sequence). V was trimmed by 5 bases and J by 6 bases, leaving 17 bases between them. CDR3 length: 14 amino acids.

There are many counts of this clonotype. The gene calls are TRBV20-1 and TRBJ1-5, with D maybe TRBD1 (5 bases). This CDR3 region has 14 residues. The V and J ends lost 5 bases and 5 bases respectively, with 16 bases between them. Germline V gene lookup returns CDR1 DFQATT and CDR2 SNEGSKA (reference sequence). The CDR3 DNA reads as TGCAGTGCTCGGGGACGGCCACGGGATCAGCCCCAGCATTTT. Translating it yields CSARGRPRDQPQHF.

In this sample, this clonotype turned up many times. The chain combines TRBV6-5 with TRBJ2-5, with D possibly matching TRBD2 (5 bases). Germline V CDR1 and CDR2: MNHEY, SVGAGI. V was clipped by 7 bases and J by 2 bases, with 23 bases between them. This CDR3 has 17 amino acids. Here the CDR3 reads CASNRKAMGSGQETQYF. The CDR3 bases are TGTGCCAGCAACCGGAAAGCCATGGGGAGCGGTCAAGAGACCCAGTACTTC.

This clonotype has ten or more counts. The V gene is TRBV12-3 or TRBV12-4, the J gene TRBJ2-1; 13 bases are a match to TRBD2. Losses at the gene ends were 3 bases for V and 7 bases for J; bases not matched to a gene: 3. The CDR3 length is 15 residues. CDR3 DNA: TGTGCCAGCAGTTTGGGGACTAGCGGGACTAATGAGCAGTTCTTC. This codes for CASSLGTSGTNEQFF.

The table lists this clonotype with a few counts. V usage is TRBV18 and J usage is TRBJ1-2; D may be TRBD1 (5 bases). The CDR3 runs to 13 residues. The V and J ends lost 2 bases and 6 bases respectively, with 10 bases between them. Per germline, CDR1 KGHSH and CDR2 LQKENI. CDR3 protein: CASSPRDGDGYTF. DNA for the CDR3: TGTGCCAGCTCACCAAGGGACGGGGATGGCTACACCTTC.

This clonotype was counted at least ten times. CDR3 sequence (DNA): TGTGCCAGCAGTCGACAGATCAATCAGCCCCAGCATTTT. Translated, it gives CASSRQINQPQHF. This chain links TRBV3-1 with TRBJ1-5, with TRBD1 as a possible D gene (5 bases). The CDR3 runs 13 residues. Trimming stripped 6 bases from V and 3 bases from J, with 9 bases between. Germline CDR1 LGHDT, CDR2 YNNKEL (reference sequence).

This clonotype has ten or more counts. The rearrangement uses TRBV5-8 and TRBJ2-7, with 10 bases aligning to TRBD2. Trimming removed 0 bases from V and 6 bases from J; junction bases left unmatched: 3. The length of the CDR3 is 14 residues. Germline loops: CDR1 SGHTS, CDR2 YDEGEE. The CDR3 sequence is CASSLGGLASEQYF. The DNA of the CDR3 is TGTGCCAGCAGCTTGGGGGGACTAGCGTCCGAGCAGTACTTC.